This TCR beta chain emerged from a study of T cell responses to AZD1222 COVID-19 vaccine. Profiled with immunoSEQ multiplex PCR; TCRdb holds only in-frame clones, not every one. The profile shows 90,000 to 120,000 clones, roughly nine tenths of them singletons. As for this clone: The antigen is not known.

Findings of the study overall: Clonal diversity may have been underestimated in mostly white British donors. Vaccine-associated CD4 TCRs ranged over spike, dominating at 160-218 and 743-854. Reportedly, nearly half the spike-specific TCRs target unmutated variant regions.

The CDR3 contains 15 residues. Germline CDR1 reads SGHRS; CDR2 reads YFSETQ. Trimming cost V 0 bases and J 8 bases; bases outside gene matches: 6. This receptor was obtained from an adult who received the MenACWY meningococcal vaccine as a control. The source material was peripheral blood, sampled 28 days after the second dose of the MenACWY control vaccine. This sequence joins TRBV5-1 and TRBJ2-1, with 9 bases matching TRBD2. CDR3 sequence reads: CASSLGERGVDEQFF. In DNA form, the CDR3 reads TGCGCCAGCAGCTTGGGGGAGCGGGGGGTCGATGAGCAGTTCTTC.